The rows below give T cell receptor beta chains drawn from one sample of a study of regulatory T cells in long-lasting Graves disease. TCRdb reanalysed the multiplex PCR reads using MiXCR and keeps one entry per CDR3 protein. The profile shows roughly 380,000 distinct CDR3 sequences, approximately 16% of them singletons. This sample also belongs to another study, concerning T cells in Graves' hyperthyroidism and ophthalmopathy.

The material sequenced was peripheral blood mononuclear cells (PBMCs), taken at new diagnosis, from a patient treated with antithyroid drugs. The receptors derive from a man aged 40-55 years with Graves disease. CDR3s include the opening cysteine and the closing phenylalanine or tryptophan. The order of the fields is V gene, D gene, J gene, clone size, CDR3 DNA, CDR3 protein. A D gene is named only where the DNA matches it firmly. Rows give clone size only sometimes, using once, few, many, or a class for an expanded clone.

>TRBV4-1|.|TRBJ1-4|.
TGCGCCAGCAGGCAGAGGGCTGGGGAAGAAAAACTGTTTTTT
CASRQRAGEEKLFF
>TRBV29-1|.|TRBJ1-2|many
TGCAGCGTTGGAGGGCCTACAGAGACTAACTATGGCTACACCTTC
CSVGGPTETNYGYTF
>TRBV28|.|TRBJ2-3|many
TGTGCCAGCAGTTTGTACCAAACAGATACGCAGTATTTT
CASSLYQTDTQYF
>TRBV2|.|TRBJ2-2|few
TGTGCCAGCAGGAGACAGCTTACCGGGGAGCTGTTTTTT
CASRRQLTGELFF
>TRBV11-3|TRBD2|TRBJ2-1|many
TGTGCCAGCAGGGTCGGGACTAGCGGGACGGAGCAATTCTTC
CASRVGTSGTEQFF
>TRBV2|.|TRBJ2-3|.
TGTGCCAGCAACATACATACAGGCACAGATACGCAGTATTTT
CASNIHTGTDTQYF
>TRBV28|.|TRBJ2-1|many
TGTGCCAGCAGTTTATTGGGGAGCTCCTACAATGAGCAGTTCTTC
CASSLLGSSYNEQFF
>TRBV2|TRBD1|TRBJ1-5|few
TGTGCCAGCAGTGAAGCGGGCCACCTCGGACAGGGGAATCAGCCCCAGCATTTT
CASSEAGHLGQGNQPQHF
>TRBV20-1|.|TRBJ1-2|.
TGCAGTGCTAGAGATGCAGTAGAACGGGGCTACACCTTC
CSARDAVERGYTF
>TRBV28|.|TRBJ2-7|many
TGTGCCAGCAGTCAATACAGGGCCGAATCCTACGAGCAGTACTTC
CASSQYRAESYEQYF
>TRBV5-4|.|TRBJ2-3|few
TGTGCCAGCAGCTCATCTCCCGGGCAGGGCCCCACAGATACGCAGTATTTT
CASSSSPGQGPTDTQYF
>TRBV3-1|.|TRBJ1-1|once
TGTGCCAGCAGCCAAGAAAGGCTCACTGAAGCTTTCTTT
CASSQERLTEAFF
>TRBV6-1|.|TRBJ2-3|many
TGTGCCAGCATCGGACTGTCGGATACGCAGTATTTT
CASIGLSDTQYF
>TRBV20-1|TRBD1|TRBJ2-1|many
TGCAGTGCTAGAGAACCGGGACAGGGGGGCGATGAGCAGTTCTTC
CSAREPGQGGDEQFF
>TRBV3-1|TRBD2|TRBJ2-1|many
TGTGCCAGCAGCCAAGATACATTAGGGACTAGCGGAACAAACAATGAGCAGTTCTTC
CASSQDTLGTSGTNNEQFF
>TRBV5-6|.|TRBJ2-2|many
TGTGCCAGCAGCCCAAGTCCGTACGACACCGGGGAGCTGTTTTTT
CASSPSPYDTGELFF
>TRBV2|TRBD2|TRBJ2-3|many
TGTGCCAGCGGTAGCGGGGGCGCGGATACGCAGTATTTT
CASGSGGADTQYF
>TRBV6-2/TRBV6-3|.|TRBJ1-1|.
TGTGCCAGCAATTACACAGAGAACACTGAAGCTTTCTTT
CASNYTENTEAFF
>TRBV4-3|TRBD2|TRBJ2-1|few
TGCGCCAGCAGTGTTCAAGCGGGGGGGCTTTACAATGAGCAGTTCTTC
CASSVQAGGLYNEQFF
>TRBV12-3/TRBV12-4|.|TRBJ1-1|many
TGTGCCAGCAGCCCGGGGCGAGGTCTTAACACTGAAGCTTTCTTT
CASSPGRGLNTEAFF
>TRBV6-2/TRBV6-3|.|TRBJ2-3|.
TGTGCCAGCAGTTACCCGGGGGCGGATACGCAGTATTTT
CASSYPGADTQYF
>TRBV2|.|TRBJ2-7|many
TGTGCCAGCAGTGACCAGGGGGGATCCTACGAGCAGTACTTC
CASSDQGGSYEQYF
>TRBV28|.|TRBJ1-1|many
TGTGCCAGCGGTGCCCCGGGACAGAACACTGAAGCTTTCTTT
CASGAPGQNTEAFF
>TRBV10-1|TRBD1|TRBJ2-7|many
TGCGCCAGCAGTGACAGGGACAGGAGCTCCTACGAGCAGTACTTC
CASSDRDRSSYEQYF
>TRBV5-6|TRBD1|TRBJ1-1|many
TGTGCCAGCAGCTTTAGGACAGGGTGGACTGAAGCTTTCTTT
CASSFRTGWTEAFF
>TRBV20-1|.|TRBJ1-5|.
TGCAGTGCTAGAGATCCGGGGTATAGCAATCAGCCCCAGCATTTT
CSARDPGYSNQPQHF
>TRBV7-6|.|TRBJ2-2|.
TGTGCCAGCAGCTTAGCCGGGCCCAGTCCGTCTGTGCTGTTTTTT
CASSLAGPSPSVLFF
>TRBV6-1|TRBD1|TRBJ2-1|many
TGTGCCAGCAGGGCCGGGACAGAGTTGGTCAATGAGCAGTTCTTC
CASRAGTELVNEQFF
>TRBV6-9|.|TRBJ2-3|many
TGTGCCAGCAGTTACAGGGGGGAAATATCCACAGATACGCAGTATTTT
CASSYRGEISTDTQYF
>TRBV2|.|TRBJ2-7|many
TGTGCCAGCAGTGAAGGACAGGATTACTTTTCCTACGAGCAGTACTTC
CASSEGQDYFSYEQYF
>TRBV7-2|.|TRBJ1-1|.
TGTGCCAGCAGCTTTATGACCAGGAAAGCTTTCTTT
CASSFMTRKAFF
>TRBV10-3|TRBD2|TRBJ2-1|few
TGTGCCATCAGACTTAGCGGGGGGCCTGAGCAGTTCTTC
CAIRLSGGPEQFF
>TRBV18|TRBD1|TRBJ1-6|.
TGTGCCAGCTCACCACAAGGAGGGGGCGGTTCACCCCTCCACTTT
CASSPQGGGGSPLHF
>TRBV20-1|TRBD2|TRBJ2-5|.
TGCAGTGCACCCCTAGCGGGGGGTAAAGCCCAGTACTTC
CSAPLAGGKAQYF
>TRBV20-1|.|TRBJ2-6|.
TGCAGTGCTAGAGATCTCCAAAGGGTGGGGGCCAACGTCCTGACTTTC
CSARDLQRVGANVLTF
>TRBV7-2|.|TRBJ2-1|many
TGTGCCAGCAGTCCACCGGGTCAGCGGTACAATGAGCAGTTCTTC
CASSPPGQRYNEQFF
>TRBV18|.|TRBJ1-1|.
TGTGCCAGCTCACCGTCATCTAGGAACACTGAAGCTTTCTTT
CASSPSSRNTEAFF
>TRBV19|.|TRBJ1-4|few
TGTGCCAGTAGTATAGATCGGGACACCAATGAAAAACTGTTTTTT
CASSIDRDTNEKLFF
>TRBV12-3/TRBV12-4|.|TRBJ2-2|many
TGTGCCAGCAGTTTAATTTTGGGGTTAGGCACCGGGGAGCTGTTTTTT
CASSLILGLGTGELFF
>TRBV29-1|.|TRBJ2-5|many
TGCAGCACTGGAGGGACCGAAGGCCAAGAGACCCAGTACTTC
CSTGGTEGQETQYF
>TRBV6-4|TRBD2|TRBJ2-3|.
TGTGCCAGCAGTGAAAACCTAGCGGGGGGGCCAGATACGCAGTATTTT
CASSENLAGGPDTQYF
>TRBV2|.|TRBJ2-2|many
TGTGCCAGCACTACTAGAGGAGGACGGGGGGAGCTGTTTTTT
CASTTRGGRGELFF
>TRBV12-3/TRBV12-4|TRBD1|TRBJ2-1|many
TGTGCCAGCACTCGGACAGGGGGGAATGAGCAGTTCTTC
CASTRTGGNEQFF
>TRBV9|.|TRBJ2-3|.
TGTGCCAGCAGCGCCGTCGCCGGGGGCACAGATACGCAGTATTTT
CASSAVAGGTDTQYF
>TRBV12-3/TRBV12-4|TRBD2|TRBJ2-4|few
TGTGCCAGCAGCCGGGGGGGCCAAAACATTCAGTACTTC
CASSRGGQNIQYF
>TRBV5-1|.|TRBJ2-7|few
TGCGCCAGCAGCCTGGTCGGGGCCTCCTCGCCGGGGTACTTC
CASSLVGASSPGYF
>TRBV5-8|TRBD1|TRBJ2-3|.
TGTGCCAGCAGCTGGGCGACAGGGCGAGGCACAGATACGCAGTATTTT
CASSWATGRGTDTQYF
>TRBV4-1|TRBD1|TRBJ2-2|many
TGCGCCAGCAGTTGGGGGACAGGGGGTCGGACCGGGGAGCTGTTTTTT
CASSWGTGGRTGELFF
>TRBV2|TRBD1|TRBJ2-3|many
TGTGCCAGCGCCAGGGGGCAGGAGGATACGCAGTATTTT
CASARGQEDTQYF
>TRBV28|TRBD1|TRBJ1-5|many
TGTGCCAGCAGTGAGCCGGGACAGGCCTCCACTTGGGGGTATCCCCAGCATTTT
CASSEPGQASTWGYPQHF
>TRBV11-2|.|TRBJ1-2|few
TGTGCCAGCAGGGGGCCTGGGGACTATGGCTACACCTTC
CASRGPGDYGYTF
>TRBV20-1|TRBD1|TRBJ2-1|many
TGCAGTGCTAGAGGACGGGTGGACAGGGGGAATGAGCAGTTCTTC
CSARGRVDRGNEQFF
>TRBV7-9|.|TRBJ1-1|.
TGCGCCAGCAGCTTCACGGTAGGCCTCACGGGCACTGAAGCTTTCTTT
CASSFTVGLTGTEAFF